Sequencing of this T cell receptor (beta chain) was carried out in a study of T-cell memory formation after mild COVID-19. Study context: Most TCR clusters belonged to a single donor.

Germline CDR1 and CDR2: LGHNA and YSLEER. V shed 0 bases and J shed 0 bases, with 23 bases lying between them. The CDR3 totals 20 residues. Barcoded TCR alpha and TCR beta cDNA libraries with UMIs came from 5'RACE using constant-segment primers. TCRdb passed the 5' RACE reads through MiXCR, listing each CDR3 protein once. The profile covers 110,000 to 150,000 distinct CDR3 sequences, with around 15% appearing a single time and roughly 28% taken by the ten largest. Material for sequencing was PBMCs or a T cell subset sorted from them (not recorded which). This TCR was sampled from an adult woman who had mild COVID-19 (a few samples of this study predate the infection). Cell type and time point are not known. V and J are TRBV4-3 and TRBJ1-1, with D possibly being TRBD1 (6 bases). As DNA, the CDR3 is TGCGCCAGCAGCCAAGAATTCGGCCATTCGGGGGCAAGGATGAACACTGAAGCTTTCTTT. Protein product: CASSQEFGHSGARMNTEAFF.